The 18 T cell receptor beta chains below all came from one sample that was sequenced in a study of T cells in Graves' hyperthyroidism and ophthalmopathy. Amplification of TCR beta CDR3 regions used RNA as the template. TCR CDR3 underwent first-round RT-PCR with the HTBI primer set. MiXCR, run by TCRdb on the multiplex PCR reads, gives a single entry per CDR3 protein. The sample includes some 300,000 distinct CDR3 sequences, roughly 15% of them seen just once. The sample consisted of blood. These receptor sequences come from a woman aged 40 to 50 with Graves' hyperthyroidism.

This clonotype was recorded many times. The chain recombines TRBV27 with TRBJ1-3, with 8 bases matching TRBD1. V trimming: 8 bases; J trimming: 1 base; junction bases outside the gene matches: 7. The CDR3 contains 15 residues. CDR1 and CDR2 (germline): MNHEY, SMNVEV (reference sequence). The CDR3 loop is CASDDRGRSGNTIYF. CDR3 DNA: TGTGCCAGCGATGACAGGGGAAGGTCTGGAAACACCATATATTTT.

This clonotype showed up many times. The chain employs TRBV28 and TRBJ1-1, with D unclear. V shed 3 bases and J shed 0 bases, with 8 bases lying between them. This CDR3 has 14 residues. CDR1 MDHEN and CDR2 SYDVKM come from the germline V gene. The chain's CDR3 is CASSFVHMNTEAFF. The CDR3 DNA is TGTGCCAGCAGTTTCGTCCACATGAACACTGAAGCTTTCTTT.

This clonotype was counted ten times or more. The chain couples TRBV6-1 to TRBJ2-1, with a weak D call TRBD1 (5 bases). This CDR3 comprises 12 residues. V was cut by 6 bases and J by 8 bases, with 11 bases left in between. Germline V gene data show CDR1 as MNHNS and CDR2 as SASEGT. The DNA of the CDR3 is TGTGCCAGCAGCCGTAACAGGTATGAGCAGTTCTTC. It encodes CASSRNRYEQFF.

This clonotype was detected once. A single base separates this from a much larger clone, so it may be a read error. This chain joins TRBV16 and TRBJ1-2; D perhaps matches TRBD1 (6 bases). Germline V lookup: CDR1 KGHSY, CDR2 FQNENV. The CDR3 is 15 amino acids. DNA of the CDR3: TGTACCAGCAGCCAAAGGGGAACAGGGTCCTATGGCTACACCTTC. Its protein is CTSSQRGTGSYGYTF.

This clonotype has at least ten counts. CDR3 amino acids: CASSLAGGRTEKLFF. CDR3 sequence (DNA): TGTGCCAGCAGCTTAGCAGGTGGAAGGACTGAAAAACTGTTTTTT. This chain links TRBV7-8 with TRBJ1-4; D ambiguous. V lost 0 bases, J lost 7 bases, and 12 bases lay in between. Germline loops: CDR1 SGHVS, CDR2 FQNEAQ. The length of the CDR3 is 15 residues.

This clonotype was seen ten or more times. The chain carries TRBV10-3 and TRBJ2-3, with D possibly being TRBD2 (7 bases). The V end lost 6 bases, the J end lost 5 bases, and 12 bases lay between the germline ends. CDR3 length equals 13 residues. The germline gives CDR1 ENHRY, CDR2 SYGVKD. The CDR3 spells CAISGGGEDTQYF. CDR3 nucleotide sequence: TGTGCCATCAGCGGCGGGGGCGAAGATACGCAGTATTTT.

This clonotype was detected many times. The V call is TRBV7-6, the J call TRBJ2-7; TRBD1 or TRBD2 may be the D gene (5 bases each). The CDR3 sequence is 15 residues long. The germline V gene has CDR1 SGHVS and CDR2 FNYEAQ. The V end lost 5 bases, the J end lost 0 bases, and 14 bases lay between the germline ends. The CDR3 protein is CASSIRDANSYEQYF. CDR3 nucleotides: TGTGCCAGCAGCATCCGGGACGCCAACTCCTACGAGCAGTACTTC.

This clonotype was counted many times. The genes are TRBV28 and TRBJ1-1, with D tentatively TRBD1 (5 bases). The CDR3 spans 15 residues. The V gene lost 5 bases and the J gene lost 8 bases, with 21 bases spanning the gap. Germline CDR1 is MDHEN and CDR2 is SYDVKM. DNA of the CDR3: TGTGCCAGCAGTCCAGGACGGGACTCTCGGGGGGAAGCTTTCTTT. Translated, it gives CASSPGRDSRGEAFF. Full variable domain (outside the CDR3, taken from reference TRBV28 and TRBJ1-1): DVKVTQSSRYLVKRTGEKVFLECVQDMDHENMFWYRQDPGLGLRLIYFSYDVKMKEKGDIPEGYSVSREKKERFSLILESASTNQTSMYLCASSPGRDSRGEAFFGQGTRLTVV.

This clonotype was detected a few times. V usage is TRBV2 and J usage is TRBJ2-2; D remains ambiguous. Trimming took off 3 bases at V and 4 bases at J, with 9 bases between the two ends. The CDR3 contains 14 residues. Germline values: CDR1 SNHLY, CDR2 FYNNEI. Here the CDR3 DNA reads TGTGCCAGCAGTGATGAATTATTCACCGGGGAGCTGTTTTTT. Translation: CASSDELFTGELFF.

This clonotype came up many times. The genes are TRBV3-1 and TRBJ2-1; D remains unclear. Between the trimmed V and J ends, which lost 4 bases and 8 bases, there was a span of 15 bases. The CDR3 covers 14 residues. Germline V gene data show CDR1 as LGHDT and CDR2 as YNNKEL (reference sequence). The CDR3 sequence is CASSPGPSSDEQFF. The CDR3, as DNA: TGTGCCAGCAGCCCAGGACCCTCATCTGATGAGCAGTTCTTC.

This clonotype has only a few counts. The chain is built from TRBV6-1 and TRBJ2-7; D uncertain. Germline CDR1 is MNHNS and CDR2 is SASEGT. V was clipped by 5 bases and J by 6 bases, with 14 bases between them. This CDR3 has 13 amino acids. CDR3 DNA sequence: TGTGCCAGCAGTCGCCGAAAGAGAGGCGAGCAGTACTTC. Translation gives CASSRRKRGEQYF.

In its sample, this clonotype was seen many times. The gene calls are TRBV7-2 and TRBJ2-5; a weak D match, TRBD2 (6 bases). Deletions cut 7 bases from V and 5 bases from J, with 14 bases between. Germline loops: CDR1 SGHTA, CDR2 FQGNSA. This CDR3 is built from 13 residues. The CDR3 loop is CASTGSGEETQYF. The CDR3 nucleotides read TGTGCCAGCACCGGCTCGGGGGAGGAGACCCAGTACTTC.

The chain recombines TRBV18 with TRBJ2-7; the D call may be TRBD1 or TRBD2 (5 bases each). Deletions cut 3 bases from V and 0 bases from J, with 12 bases between. Germline lookup yields CDR1 KGHSH and CDR2 LQKENI. CDR3 length equals 15 residues. CDR3 sequence reads: CASSPEGTVSYEQYF. The CDR3, as DNA: TGTGCCAGCTCACCTGAGGGGACGGTCTCCTACGAGCAGTACTTC.

V gene TRBV5-6 combines with J gene TRBJ2-3, with 11 bases that match TRBD2. V trimming: 6 bases; J trimming: 5 bases; junction bases outside the gene matches: 11. This CDR3 region has 16 residues. CDR1 is SGHDT, CDR2 YYEEEE, per germline. The CDR3 sequence is CASTLRLAGGGDTQYF. The CDR3 nucleotides are TGTGCCAGCACCCTCCGGCTAGCGGGAGGAGGAGATACGCAGTATTTT.

This clonotype was seen repeatedly, ten times or more. This sequence joins TRBV6-6 and TRBJ2-5; D may be TRBD1 or TRBD2 (6 bases each). Trimming pared 0 bases from V and 0 bases from J, leaving 11 bases between. Looked up from germline, CDR1 is MNHNY and CDR2 is SVGAGI (reference sequence). The CDR3 is 16 amino acids. In nucleotides, the CDR3 is TGTGCCAGCAGTTACTCCGTGGGGGGCAACCAAGAGACCCAGTACTTC. Its protein is CASSYSVGGNQETQYF.

This clonotype was seen at least ten times. V gene TRBV3-1 combines with J gene TRBJ1-1; no reliable D call. The V gene lost 4 bases and the J gene lost 5 bases, with 14 bases spanning the gap. Germline V gene sequence: CDR1 LGHDT, CDR2 YNNKEL (reference sequence). There are 14 residues in the CDR3. CDR3 in DNA: TGTGCCAGCAGCCCGAGGACGGCGGGGACTGAAGCTTTCTTT. Translated: CASSPRTAGTEAFF.

Many counts were recorded for this clonotype. This chain links TRBV3-1 with TRBJ2-7, with 7 bases fitting TRBD1. The germline V gene encodes CDR1 LGHDT and CDR2 YNNKEL (reference sequence). V gave up 4 bases and J gave up 0 bases; unmatched junction bases: 6. The CDR3 runs to 15 residues. CDR3 sequence (DNA): TGTGCCAGCAGCCGCTGGGACAGTCCCTCCTACGAGCAGTACTTC. Protein: CASSRWDSPSYEQYF.

This clonotype was observed at least ten times. The chain has TRBV20-1 and TRBJ2-1; D gene unclear. Per germline, CDR1 DFQATT and CDR2 SNEGSKA (reference sequence). The CDR3 has 14 amino acids. Trimming removed 2 bases at V and 9 bases at J, with 17 bases between. The chain's CDR3 is CSARPARDYSEQFF. The CDR3 region has the DNA TGCAGTGCTAGACCGGCTAGAGATTATAGTGAGCAGTTCTTC.